This T cell receptor beta chain was sequenced during a study of blood T cell repertoires in COVID-19. Study in general: In each case, the material was cDNA or gDNA derived from T cells, B-cell-depleted T cells, or PBMCs.

Source study methods: Nucleated cell number was recorded as an estimate derived from reference gene primer amplification. The repertoire was sequenced with immunoSEQ multiplex PCR; TCRdb's copy has only in-frame clones and lacks some. V and J calls and clone size are those listed in that table; D and trimming were worked out from the DNA. The sample includes more than 300,000 clones, 88% seen only once; the top ten take around 1.2%. Recruitment covered under 25 US areas and drew participants whose ages spanned roughly 18 to 100 years. Grouping used clinical history reported by participants in a survey and questionnaire. The CDR3 spans 15 residues. CDR1 and CDR2 from the germline V gene are SNHLY and FYNNEI. The V gene lost 6 bases and the J gene lost 2 bases, with 14 bases spanning the gap. This clone was counted once.

V usage is TRBV2 and J usage is TRBJ1-3; no definite D call. The receptor was isolated from a woman in her late teens or twenties who had recovered from COVID-19. The specimen sequenced was PBMCs or T cells enriched from blood (not recorded which). The CDR3 reads CASRVDRSAGNTIYF. The CDR3 region has the DNA TGTGCCAGCAGAGTCGATCGCTCGGCTGGAAACACCATATATTTT.